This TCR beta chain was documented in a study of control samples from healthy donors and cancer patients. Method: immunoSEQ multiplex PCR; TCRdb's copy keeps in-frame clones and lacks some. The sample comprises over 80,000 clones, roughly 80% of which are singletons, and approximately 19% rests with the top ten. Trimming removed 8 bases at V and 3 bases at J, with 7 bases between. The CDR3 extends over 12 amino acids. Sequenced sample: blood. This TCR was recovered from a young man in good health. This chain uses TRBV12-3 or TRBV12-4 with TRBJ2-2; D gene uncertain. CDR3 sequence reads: CASCWDTGELFF. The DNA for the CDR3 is TGTGCCAGCTGTTGGGACACCGGGGAGCTGTTTTTT.